This T cell receptor (beta chain) originates from a study of shared clonotypes between healthy human individuals. Each donor was a Caucasian adult residing in Nashville, Tennessee. Produced via immunoSEQ multiplex PCR; TCRdb's table is partial and in-frame only. The sample records about 2.4 million clones, 90% to 95% being singletons. The CDR3 length is 13 residues. The germline CDR1 and CDR2 sequences are MDHEN and SYDVKM. The V gene lost 2 bases and the J gene lost 8 bases, with 12 bases spanning the gap. The receptor comes from a man in his late teens or twenties in good health. Some clones in this sample may be carry-over from other donors' samples. Sequenced sample: naive CD4+ T cells from PBMCs. Subset in this sample: CD45RA+ positively selected. The chain carries TRBV28 and TRBJ1-2; D gene uncertain. This CDR3 reads CASSLTRLWGYTF. The CDR3 DNA reads TGTGCCAGCAGTTTAACTAGACTATGGGGCTACACCTTC.